This T cell receptor beta chain was documented in a study of T cell changes during pregnancy in multiple sclerosis. The V end lost 1 base, the J end lost 0 bases, and 8 bases lay between the germline ends. CDR1 MGHRA and CDR2 YSYEKL come from the germline V gene. The CDR3 runs 15 residues. Clones were sequenced by immunoSEQ multiplex PCR, and TCRdb holds only the in-frame ones, with some missing. Of more than 55,000 clones in the sample, just over 90% are singletons; the top ten hold 1.2%. This sequence joins TRBV4-1 and TRBJ2-3; D may be TRBD2 (5 bases). Material: peripheral blood, obtained in the third trimester of pregnancy. This sequence originates from a female donor with multiple sclerosis, enrolled in a pregnancy study. The CDR3 DNA is TGCGCCAGCAGCCAAGGGGAGCCTAGCACAGATACGCAGTATTTT. Translation: CASSQGEPSTDTQYF.